This TCR beta chain was obtained from a study of T-cell memory formation after mild COVID-19. In its sample, this clonotype was seen a few times. From the 5' RACE reads, TCRdb called clonotypes with MiXCR, one entry per CDR3 protein. The sample consists of around 310,000 distinct CDR3 sequences, approximately 16% of them appearing once. Trimming removed 7 bases at V and 4 bases at J, with 16 bases between. The CDR3 has 14 amino acids. CDR1 and CDR2 (germline): SNHLY, FYNNEI. This sequence was found in a man between 18 and 35 years old who had mild COVID-19 (a few samples of this study predate the infection). Cell type and time point are not known. The chain combines TRBV2 with TRBJ2-5, with D perhaps TRBD2 (6 bases). Sample: PBMCs or a T cell subset sorted from them (not recorded which). The CDR3 reads CASNPVGGVETQYF. CDR3 coding DNA: TGTGCCAGCAACCCGGTCGGCGGGGTAGAGACCCAGTACTTC.